This is a list of T cell receptor beta chains from one sample in a study of blood T cells in healthy people across ages. MiXCR was run by TCRdb on the 5' RACE reads, yielding one entry per CDR3 protein. The repertoire holds 800,000 to 1,300,000 distinct CDR3 sequences, with almost 25% as singletons. These data were also reused for a study on T cells of mothers and their children.

Sequencing was done on a sample of blood. Source of these receptors: a girl aged 2 to 10 in good health. CDR3s include the opening cysteine and the closing phenylalanine or tryptophan. Fields, in order: clone size, V gene, D gene, J gene, CDR3 DNA, CDR3 protein. D genes are given only for firm matches. Clone size is given for some rows only: seen once, a few or many times, or a class if the clone is expanded.

clone size: -; V gene: TRBV7-2; D gene: -; J gene: TRBJ2-3; CDR3 DNA: TGTGCCACCTGCAAAAATGGGGGGACAGATACGCAGTATTTT; CDR3 protein: CATCKNGGTDTQYF
clone size: few; V gene: TRBV13; D gene: TRBD2; J gene: TRBJ2-7; CDR3 DNA: TGTGCCAGCAGCCCCGGGGGGGGTTCTTACTACGAGCAGTACTTC; CDR3 protein: CASSPGGGSYYEQYF
clone size: -; V gene: TRBV12-3/TRBV12-4; D gene: -; J gene: TRBJ2-5; CDR3 DNA: TGTGCCAGCAGTTCGCCGGACCTTCGACAGACCCAGTACTTC; CDR3 protein: CASSSPDLRQTQYF
clone size: few; V gene: TRBV7-9; D gene: -; J gene: TRBJ2-1; CDR3 DNA: TGTGCCAGCAGCTCCCTACGGGACGAGCAGTTCTTC; CDR3 protein: CASSSLRDEQFF
clone size: -; V gene: TRBV18; D gene: TRBD2; J gene: TRBJ2-7; CDR3 DNA: TGTGCCAGCTCACTGAAAAGCGGGGGCAACTACGAGCAGTACTTC; CDR3 protein: CASSLKSGGNYEQYF
clone size: -; V gene: TRBV12-3/TRBV12-4; D gene: -; J gene: TRBJ1-1; CDR3 DNA: TGTGCCAGCAGTTTCCGGGTAGGGGAGAACACTGAAGCTTTCTTT; CDR3 protein: CASSFRVGENTEAFF
clone size: few; V gene: TRBV20-1; D gene: TRBD2; J gene: TRBJ2-1; CDR3 DNA: TGCAGCCACAGTAAAAGACTAGCGGGTTTCAATGAGCAGTTCTTC; CDR3 protein: CSHSKRLAGFNEQFF
clone size: once; V gene: TRBV4-3; D gene: -; J gene: TRBJ1-6; CDR3 DNA: TGCGCCAGCAGCCAGGGGTCCAGTTTAGTACCTTATTCACTCCTCCACTTT; CDR3 protein: CASSQGSSLVPYSLLHF
clone size: few; V gene: TRBV2; D gene: -; J gene: TRBJ2-4; CDR3 DNA: TGTGCCAGCAGTGAAGAGGAAGATCGGTACTTC; CDR3 protein: CASSEEEDRYF
clone size: -; V gene: TRBV20-1; D gene: TRBD1; J gene: TRBJ1-2; CDR3 DNA: TGCAGTGCTAGAGACAAAGACAGGGTCTATGGCTACACCTTC; CDR3 protein: CSARDKDRVYGYTF
clone size: few; V gene: TRBV7-8; D gene: -; J gene: TRBJ2-1; CDR3 DNA: TGTGCCAGCAGCTTAGAGTATAGGGAGCTGGATGAGCAGTTCTTC; CDR3 protein: CASSLEYRELDEQFF
clone size: -; V gene: TRBV5-1; D gene: -; J gene: TRBJ2-1; CDR3 DNA: TGCGCCAGCAGCCAACGGAGATCCAACGAGCAGCTCTTC; CDR3 protein: CASSQRRSNEQLF
clone size: few; V gene: TRBV18; D gene: -; J gene: TRBJ2-1; CDR3 DNA: TGTGCCAGCTCAGCGCTCGGGGGCAATGAGCAGTTCTTC; CDR3 protein: CASSALGGNEQFF
clone size: few; V gene: TRBV9; D gene: -; J gene: TRBJ2-1; CDR3 DNA: TGTGCCAGCAGCAGTACCGACGACCCTTCCTACAATGAGCAGTTCTTC; CDR3 protein: CASSSTDDPSYNEQFF
clone size: -; V gene: TRBV9; D gene: -; J gene: TRBJ1-1; CDR3 DNA: TGTGCCAGCTCTCGAGTGGACACTGAAGCTTTCTTT; CDR3 protein: CASSRVDTEAFF
clone size: -; V gene: TRBV7-2; D gene: -; J gene: TRBJ1-1; CDR3 DNA: TGTGCCAGCAGCTGGGACACCCTCTACACTGAAGCTTTCTTT; CDR3 protein: CASSWDTLYTEAFF
clone size: few; V gene: TRBV5-1; D gene: -; J gene: TRBJ2-1; CDR3 DNA: TGCGCCAGCAGCTTGGTCGGGGGGCGCGAAAATGAGCAGTTCTTC; CDR3 protein: CASSLVGGRENEQFF
clone size: -; V gene: TRBV7-8; D gene: TRBD2; J gene: TRBJ2-3; CDR3 DNA: TGTGCCAGCAGCCCGTCCCGTGGGGGACTAGCGTCAGATACGCAGTATTTT; CDR3 protein: CASSPSRGGLASDTQYF
clone size: -; V gene: TRBV6-4; D gene: TRBD2; J gene: TRBJ2-1; CDR3 DNA: TGTGCCAGCAGTGTCGCGGGGGAACACAATGAGCAGTTCTTC; CDR3 protein: CASSVAGEHNEQFF
clone size: few; V gene: TRBV5-1; D gene: TRBD1; J gene: TRBJ1-6; CDR3 DNA: TGCGCCAGCAGCTTGGAACTCTGGACAGGGTCAAATTCACCCCTCCACTTT; CDR3 protein: CASSLELWTGSNSPLHF
clone size: -; V gene: TRBV7-2; D gene: TRBD1; J gene: TRBJ2-5; CDR3 DNA: TGTGCCAGCAGCCCGGACAGGGGGCTGGGGACCCAGTACTTC; CDR3 protein: CASSPDRGLGTQYF
clone size: few; V gene: TRBV12-3/TRBV12-4; D gene: -; J gene: TRBJ2-7; CDR3 DNA: TGTGCCAGCAGTCCCCCAACCGGACCCACCTACGAGCAGTACTTC; CDR3 protein: CASSPPTGPTYEQYF
clone size: few; V gene: TRBV29-1; D gene: -; J gene: TRBJ1-2; CDR3 DNA: TGCAGCGTTGAAGGCAGCCGCAACTATGGCTACACCTTC; CDR3 protein: CSVEGSRNYGYTF
clone size: few; V gene: TRBV28; D gene: -; J gene: TRBJ1-6; CDR3 DNA: TGTGCCAGCAGACCCCGGACAGTACTAAGCTCCTATAATTCACCCCTCCACTTT; CDR3 protein: CASRPRTVLSSYNSPLHF
clone size: -; V gene: TRBV4-3; D gene: -; J gene: TRBJ2-5; CDR3 DNA: TGCGCCAGCAGCCAAGAACTCCGGGGGACCCAGTACTTC; CDR3 protein: CASSQELRGTQYF
clone size: few; V gene: TRBV20-1; D gene: TRBD2; J gene: TRBJ2-3; CDR3 DNA: TGCAGTGCTGGGAGGGCCGCAGATACGCAGTATTTT; CDR3 protein: CSAGRAADTQYF
clone size: few; V gene: TRBV16; D gene: -; J gene: TRBJ1-6; CDR3 DNA: TGTGCCAGCAGCCAATCAGGGTCAGAGGCTTCACCCCTCCACTTT; CDR3 protein: CASSQSGSEASPLHF
clone size: few; V gene: TRBV7-9; D gene: -; J gene: TRBJ1-1; CDR3 DNA: TGTGCCAGCAGCTTACTTGGCGGCGCAGATGGGACTGAAGCTTTCTTT; CDR3 protein: CASSLLGGADGTEAFF
clone size: once; V gene: TRBV3-1; D gene: -; J gene: TRBJ2-1; CDR3 DNA: TGTGCCAGCAGCCAACCCTCCGGGACATCGAGCTCCTACAATGAGCAGTTCTTC; CDR3 protein: CASSQPSGTSSSYNEQFF
clone size: few; V gene: TRBV11-2; D gene: -; J gene: TRBJ2-5; CDR3 DNA: TGTGCCAGCAGCCATTGGACTTCCTCGAAAGAGACCCAGTACTTC; CDR3 protein: CASSHWTSSKETQYF
clone size: -; V gene: TRBV12-5; D gene: -; J gene: TRBJ2-1; CDR3 DNA: TGTGCTAGTGGTTTGCCCCCGGACAATGAGCAGTTCTTC; CDR3 protein: CASGLPPDNEQFF
clone size: few; V gene: TRBV7-9; D gene: -; J gene: TRBJ1-2; CDR3 DNA: TGTGCCAGCAGCCGTCTAAAAAACTATGGCTACACCTTC; CDR3 protein: CASSRLKNYGYTF
clone size: -; V gene: TRBV28; D gene: -; J gene: TRBJ2-1; CDR3 DNA: TGTGCCAGCAGTTTGTTCTACGAGGGGGGTAGGCAGTTCTTC; CDR3 protein: CASSLFYEGGRQFF
clone size: few; V gene: TRBV6-1; D gene: TRBD2; J gene: TRBJ2-2; CDR3 DNA: TGTGCCAGCAGTCTAGCGGGGGCGCACACCGGGGAGCTGTTTTTT; CDR3 protein: CASSLAGAHTGELFF
clone size: -; V gene: TRBV7-9; D gene: TRBD1; J gene: TRBJ1-1; CDR3 DNA: TGTGCCAGCAGCCCGGGACAGCCCCGGTCAGCTTTCTTT; CDR3 protein: CASSPGQPRSAFF
clone size: few; V gene: TRBV11-3; D gene: TRBD1; J gene: TRBJ2-6; CDR3 DNA: TGTGCCAGCAGTTCCTGGGCAGGGGGCTCTGGGGCCAACGTCCTGACTTTC; CDR3 protein: CASSSWAGGSGANVLTF
clone size: many; V gene: TRBV29-1; D gene: -; J gene: TRBJ2-4; CDR3 DNA: TGCAGCGTTGAAGAAACAGGAAAAGCCAAAAACATTCAGTACTTC; CDR3 protein: CSVEETGKAKNIQYF
clone size: -; V gene: TRBV7-2; D gene: -; J gene: TRBJ2-5; CDR3 DNA: TGTGCCAGCAGCTTAGAGGCAGGGTGGAAGACCCAGTACTTC; CDR3 protein: CASSLEAGWKTQYF
clone size: -; V gene: TRBV3-1; D gene: TRBD2; J gene: TRBJ2-1; CDR3 DNA: TGTGCCAGCAGCCAAGGAGGCCCCGGGACTAGCGGGAGGAATGAGCAGTTCTTC; CDR3 protein: CASSQGGPGTSGRNEQFF
clone size: many; V gene: TRBV28; D gene: -; J gene: TRBJ2-5; CDR3 DNA: TGTGCCAGCAGAGACAGGTTCCAAGAGACCCAGTACTTC; CDR3 protein: CASRDRFQETQYF
clone size: few; V gene: TRBV27; D gene: TRBD2; J gene: TRBJ2-1; CDR3 DNA: TGTGCCAGCAGTTTGGCGGGAGTGATGTACAATGAGCAGTTCTTC; CDR3 protein: CASSLAGVMYNEQFF
clone size: -; V gene: TRBV29-1; D gene: -; J gene: TRBJ2-3; CDR3 DNA: TGCAGCGTTTTGGGGGATGGAGATACGCAGTATTTT; CDR3 protein: CSVLGDGDTQYF
clone size: -; V gene: TRBV2; D gene: TRBD1; J gene: TRBJ2-1; CDR3 DNA: TGTGGCACCCGGACAGGGGGTCTCTACAATGAGCAGTTCTTC; CDR3 protein: CGTRTGGLYNEQFF
clone size: -; V gene: TRBV7-9; D gene: TRBD1; J gene: TRBJ2-7; CDR3 DNA: TGTGCCAGCAGCCACCGGGACAGGGAGGTACCCTACGAGCAGTACTTC; CDR3 protein: CASSHRDREVPYEQYF
clone size: -; V gene: TRBV27; D gene: -; J gene: TRBJ1-4; CDR3 DNA: TGTGCCAGCAGGAAGGGACCCGCAACTAATGAAAAACTGTTTTTT; CDR3 protein: CASRKGPATNEKLFF
clone size: few; V gene: TRBV2; D gene: TRBD1; J gene: TRBJ1-1; CDR3 DNA: TGTGCCAGCAGTCCCGACAGGGGGTCGACTGAAGCTTTCTTT; CDR3 protein: CASSPDRGSTEAFF
clone size: few; V gene: TRBV20-1; D gene: -; J gene: TRBJ2-5; CDR3 DNA: TGCAGTGCTGCTTCGGGGGCAGGAGAGACCCAGTACTTC; CDR3 protein: CSAASGAGETQYF
clone size: few; V gene: TRBV9; D gene: -; J gene: TRBJ2-2; CDR3 DNA: TGTGCCAGCAGCAAACGGGGGCTTCTCACCGGGGAGCTGTTTTTT; CDR3 protein: CASSKRGLLTGELFF
clone size: few; V gene: TRBV5-1; D gene: TRBD1; J gene: TRBJ2-1; CDR3 DNA: TGCGCCAGCAGCTTGGGCGACAGGGACAATGAGCAGTTCTTC; CDR3 protein: CASSLGDRDNEQFF
clone size: few; V gene: TRBV29-1; D gene: -; J gene: TRBJ1-5; CDR3 DNA: TGCAGCGTTGGGGCATCCTATGGGGGCCAGCCCCAGCATTTT; CDR3 protein: CSVGASYGGQPQHF
clone size: -; V gene: TRBV29-1; D gene: -; J gene: TRBJ1-1; CDR3 DNA: TGCAGCGGAAACAGGGAACTGGGGACTGAAGCTTTCTTT; CDR3 protein: CSGNRELGTEAFF
clone size: once; V gene: TRBV30; D gene: TRBD1; J gene: TRBJ1-1; CDR3 DNA: TGTGCCTGGAGGCTCCTCCAGGGGGCGATGAACACTGAAGCTTTCTTT; CDR3 protein: CAWRLLQGAMNTEAFF
clone size: -; V gene: TRBV24-1; D gene: -; J gene: TRBJ2-6; CDR3 DNA: TGTGCCACCAGTGACCACGGGGGGGCCAACGTCCTGACTTTC; CDR3 protein: CATSDHGGANVLTF
clone size: few; V gene: TRBV27; D gene: TRBD2; J gene: TRBJ2-5; CDR3 DNA: TGTGCCAGCAGTACGCGGACTAGCGGGAGGGTTGAGACCCAGTACTTC; CDR3 protein: CASSTRTSGRVETQYF
clone size: -; V gene: TRBV29-1; D gene: -; J gene: TRBJ2-5; CDR3 DNA: TGCAGCACGGGTGAAGAGACCCAGTACTTC; CDR3 protein: CSTGEETQYF
clone size: few; V gene: TRBV13; D gene: -; J gene: TRBJ1-1; CDR3 DNA: TGTGCCAGCAGCTTAGGGCGCCCCTCTCGGAACACTGAAGCTTTCTTT; CDR3 protein: CASSLGRPSRNTEAFF
clone size: -; V gene: TRBV27; D gene: TRBD1; J gene: TRBJ2-7; CDR3 DNA: TGTGCCAGCGAACCCGGGACAGGGAACGGCGAGCAGTACTTC; CDR3 protein: CASEPGTGNGEQYF
clone size: -; V gene: TRBV20-1; D gene: -; J gene: TRBJ1-6; CDR3 DNA: TGCAGTGCTAGAACAGGGTCTACAGATAATTCACCCCTCCACTTT; CDR3 protein: CSARTGSTDNSPLHF
clone size: -; V gene: TRBV6-4; D gene: TRBD2; J gene: TRBJ2-1; CDR3 DNA: TGTGCCAGCACCCTAATGGGTCTAGCGGGGGGGTCTGACAATGAGCAGTTCTTC; CDR3 protein: CASTLMGLAGGSDNEQFF